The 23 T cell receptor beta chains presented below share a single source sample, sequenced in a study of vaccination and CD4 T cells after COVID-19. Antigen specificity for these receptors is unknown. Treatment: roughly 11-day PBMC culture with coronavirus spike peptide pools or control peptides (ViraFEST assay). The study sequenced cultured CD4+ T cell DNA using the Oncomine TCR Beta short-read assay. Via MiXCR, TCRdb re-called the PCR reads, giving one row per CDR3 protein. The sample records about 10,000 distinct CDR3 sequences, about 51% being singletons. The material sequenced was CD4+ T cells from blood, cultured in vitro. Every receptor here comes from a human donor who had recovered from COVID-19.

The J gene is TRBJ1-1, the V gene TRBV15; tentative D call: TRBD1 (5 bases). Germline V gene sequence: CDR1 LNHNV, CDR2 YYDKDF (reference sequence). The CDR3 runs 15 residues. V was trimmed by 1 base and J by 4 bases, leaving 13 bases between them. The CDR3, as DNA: TGTGCCACCAGCAGAGGTGGGGCGATGTTCACTGAAGCTTTCTTT. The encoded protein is CATSRGGAMFTEAFF.

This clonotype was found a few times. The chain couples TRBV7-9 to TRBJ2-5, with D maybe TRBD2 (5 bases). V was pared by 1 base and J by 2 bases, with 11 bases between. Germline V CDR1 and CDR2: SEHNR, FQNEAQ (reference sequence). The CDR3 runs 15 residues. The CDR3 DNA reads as TGTGCCAGCAGCTTAGTCTCCGGAGGACAAGAGACCCAGTACTTC. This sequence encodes CASSLVSGGQETQYF.

CDR3: CASSSIHLVGPLNTGELFF. DNA for the CDR3: TGTGCCAGCAGTTCGATCCATCTCGTGGGGCCACTTAACACCGGGGAGCTGTTTTTT. The chain uses TRBV27 and TRBJ2-2, with D perhaps matching TRBD1 (5 bases). Germline V CDR1 and CDR2: MNHEY, SMNVEV (reference sequence). This CDR3 spans 19 amino acids. The V gene lost 4 bases and the J gene lost 2 bases, with 23 bases spanning the gap.

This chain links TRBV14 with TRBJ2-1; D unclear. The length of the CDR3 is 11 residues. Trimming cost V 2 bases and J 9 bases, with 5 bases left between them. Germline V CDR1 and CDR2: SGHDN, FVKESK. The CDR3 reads CASSQFSEQFF. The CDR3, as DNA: TGTGCCAGCAGCCAATTCAGTGAGCAGTTCTTC.

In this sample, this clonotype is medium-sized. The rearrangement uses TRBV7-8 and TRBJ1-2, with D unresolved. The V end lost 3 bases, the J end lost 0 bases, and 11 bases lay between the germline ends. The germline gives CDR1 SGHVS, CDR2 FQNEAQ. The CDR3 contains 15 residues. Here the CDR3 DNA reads TGTGCCAGCAGCTTTGAGGGTCCCCCTAACTATGGCTACACCTTC. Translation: CASSFEGPPNYGYTF. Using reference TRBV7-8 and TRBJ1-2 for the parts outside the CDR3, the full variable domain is GAGVSQSPRYKVAKRGQDVALRCDPISGHVSLFWYQQALGQGPEFLTYFQNEAQLDKSGLPSDRFFAERPEGSVSTLKIQRTQQEDSAVYLCASSFEGPPNYGYTFGSGTRLTVV.

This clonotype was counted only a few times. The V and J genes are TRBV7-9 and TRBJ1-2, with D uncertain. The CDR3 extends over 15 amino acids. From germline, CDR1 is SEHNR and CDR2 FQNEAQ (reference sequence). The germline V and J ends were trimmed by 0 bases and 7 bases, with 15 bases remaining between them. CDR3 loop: CASSLAERDGLGYTF. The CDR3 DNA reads TGTGCCAGCAGCTTAGCGGAAAGGGATGGGCTTGGCTACACCTTC.

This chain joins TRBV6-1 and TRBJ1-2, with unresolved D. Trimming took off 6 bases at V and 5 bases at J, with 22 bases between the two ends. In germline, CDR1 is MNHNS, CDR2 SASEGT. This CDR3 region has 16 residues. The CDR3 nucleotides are TGTGCCAGCAGCACACTACGGCCCACATCGTTTTATGGCTACACCTTC. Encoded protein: CASSTLRPTSFYGYTF.

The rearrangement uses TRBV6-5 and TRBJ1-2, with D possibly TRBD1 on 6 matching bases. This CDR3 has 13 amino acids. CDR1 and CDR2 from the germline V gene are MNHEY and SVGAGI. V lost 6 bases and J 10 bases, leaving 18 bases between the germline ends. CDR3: CASRYRDNWDYTF. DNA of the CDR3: TGTGCCAGCAGGTACCGGGACAATTGGGACTACACCTTC.

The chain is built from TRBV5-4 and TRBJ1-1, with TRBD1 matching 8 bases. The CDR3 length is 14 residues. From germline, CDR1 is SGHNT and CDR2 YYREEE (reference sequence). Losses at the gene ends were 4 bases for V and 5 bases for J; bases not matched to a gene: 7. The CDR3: CASSGQGGRTEAFF. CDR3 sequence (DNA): TGTGCCAGCAGCGGACAGGGCGGGCGGACTGAAGCTTTCTTT.

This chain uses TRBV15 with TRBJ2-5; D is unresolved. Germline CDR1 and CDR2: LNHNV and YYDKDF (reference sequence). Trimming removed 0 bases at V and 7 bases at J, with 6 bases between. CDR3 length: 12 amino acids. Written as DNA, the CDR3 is TGTGCCACCAGCAGAGATCGAGTGACCCAGTACTTC. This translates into CATSRDRVTQYF.

CDR3 in amino acids: CASRRGGKLNTEAFF. CDR3 nucleotides: TGTGCCAGCAGGAGGGGGGGGAAACTGAACACTGAAGCTTTCTTT. The chain uses TRBV6-1 and TRBJ1-1; TRBD1 might be the D (6 bases). CDR1 is MNHNS and CDR2 is SASEGT in the germline V gene. This CDR3 has 15 residues. The germline V and J ends were trimmed by 6 bases and 0 bases, with 14 bases remaining between them.

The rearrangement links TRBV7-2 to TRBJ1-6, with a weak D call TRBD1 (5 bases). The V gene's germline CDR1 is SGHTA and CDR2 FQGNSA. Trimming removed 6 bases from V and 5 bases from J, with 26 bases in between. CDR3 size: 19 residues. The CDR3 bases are TGTGCCAGCAGATTCGCCGTGCCGGGGGTTTGGAACCATAATTCACCCCTCCACTTT. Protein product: CASRFAVPGVWNHNSPLHF.

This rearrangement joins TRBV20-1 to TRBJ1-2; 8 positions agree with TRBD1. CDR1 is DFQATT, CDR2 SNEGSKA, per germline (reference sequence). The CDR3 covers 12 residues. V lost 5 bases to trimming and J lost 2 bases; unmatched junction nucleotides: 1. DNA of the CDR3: TGCAGTGCTCGACAGGGGAACTATGGCTACACCTTC. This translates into CSARQGNYGYTF.

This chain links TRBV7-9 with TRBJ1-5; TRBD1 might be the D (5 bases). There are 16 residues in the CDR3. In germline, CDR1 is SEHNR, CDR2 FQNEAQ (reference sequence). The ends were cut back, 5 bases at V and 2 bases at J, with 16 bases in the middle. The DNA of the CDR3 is TGTGCCAGCAGCCATCGCGGGGGTATCGGCAATCAGCCCCAGCATTTT. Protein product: CASSHRGGIGNQPQHF.

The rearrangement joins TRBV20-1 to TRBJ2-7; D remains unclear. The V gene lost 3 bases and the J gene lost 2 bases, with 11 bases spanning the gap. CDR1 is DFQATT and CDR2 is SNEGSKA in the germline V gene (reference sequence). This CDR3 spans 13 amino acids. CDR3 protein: CSARPPRTYEQYF. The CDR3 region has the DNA TGCAGTGCTAGGCCACCTAGGACCTACGAGCAGTACTTC.

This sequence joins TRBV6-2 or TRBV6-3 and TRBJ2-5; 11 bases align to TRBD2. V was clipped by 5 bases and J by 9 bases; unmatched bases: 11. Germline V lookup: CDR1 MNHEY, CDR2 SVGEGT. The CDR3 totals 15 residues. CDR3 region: CASSLAGGQNQAQYF. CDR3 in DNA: TGTGCCAGCAGTCTAGCGGGGGGACAAAACCAGGCCCAGTACTTC.

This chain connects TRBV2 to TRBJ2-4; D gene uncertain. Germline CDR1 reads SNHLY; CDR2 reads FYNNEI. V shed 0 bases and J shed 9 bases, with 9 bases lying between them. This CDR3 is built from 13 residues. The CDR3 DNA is TGTGCCAGCAGTGAAGCGCGGTGGAGCATTCAGTACTTC. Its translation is CASSEARWSIQYF.

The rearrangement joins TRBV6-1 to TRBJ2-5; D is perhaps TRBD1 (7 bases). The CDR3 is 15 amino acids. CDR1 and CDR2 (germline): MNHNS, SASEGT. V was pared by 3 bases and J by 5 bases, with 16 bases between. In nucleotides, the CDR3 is TGTGCCAGCAGTGAGGAGGGGGACAGTCGGGAGACCCAGTACTTC. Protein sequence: CASSEEGDSRETQYF.

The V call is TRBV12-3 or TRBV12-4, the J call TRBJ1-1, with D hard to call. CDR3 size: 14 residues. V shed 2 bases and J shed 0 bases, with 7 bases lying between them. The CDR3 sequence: CASSLRNMNTEAFF. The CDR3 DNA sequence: TGTGCCAGCAGTTTACGGAACATGAACACTGAAGCTTTCTTT.

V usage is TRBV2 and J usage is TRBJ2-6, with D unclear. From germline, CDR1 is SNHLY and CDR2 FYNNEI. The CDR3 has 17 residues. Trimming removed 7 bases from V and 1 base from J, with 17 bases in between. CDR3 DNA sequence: TGTGCCAGCATGTCCGGAACAGTGCTTTCTGGGGCCAACGTCCTGACTTTC. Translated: CASMSGTVLSGANVLTF.

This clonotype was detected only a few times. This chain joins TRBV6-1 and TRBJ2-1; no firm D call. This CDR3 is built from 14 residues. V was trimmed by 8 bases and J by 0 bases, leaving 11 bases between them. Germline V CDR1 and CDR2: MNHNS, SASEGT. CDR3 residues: CASSRGSSYNEQFF. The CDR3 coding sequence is TGTGCCAGCTCCCGCGGAAGCTCCTACAATGAGCAGTTCTTC.

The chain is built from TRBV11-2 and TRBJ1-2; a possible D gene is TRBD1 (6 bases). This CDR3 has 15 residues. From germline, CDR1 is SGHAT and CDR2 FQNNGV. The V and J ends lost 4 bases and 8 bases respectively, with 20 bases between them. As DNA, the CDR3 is TGTGCCAGCAGCTCCTACCTTAGGGACAAAGAGGGCTACACCTTC. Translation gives CASSSYLRDKEGYTF.

The CDR3 is CASSLIRGEGYTF. The CDR3 coding sequence is TGTGCCAGCAGCTTAATTCGGGGGGAGGGCTACACCTTC. The J gene is TRBJ1-2, the V gene TRBV7-6, with D possibly TRBD1 on 5 matching bases. The CDR3 extends over 13 amino acids. V was pared by 2 bases and J by 8 bases, with 12 bases between. The V gene's germline CDR1 is SGHVS and CDR2 FNYEAQ.